A single sample gave rise to the 19 T cell receptor beta chains below, sequenced in a study of blood T cell repertoires in COVID-19. The table came from immunoSEQ multiplex PCR; TCRdb's copy has only in-frame clones and leaves some out. This table holds 85,000 to 95,000 clones, approximately 75% found once. The sequencing input was peripheral blood. The source of these receptors is an elderly woman with acute or convalescent COVID-19.

This clone appeared a few times. The chain couples TRBV7-8 to TRBJ2-7; tentatively, D is TRBD1 (6 bases). V was trimmed by 5 bases and J by 0 bases, leaving 14 bases between them. Germline lookup yields CDR1 SGHVS and CDR2 FQNEAQ. The CDR3 runs to 15 residues. The CDR3 reads CASSQGHYDSYEQYF. The CDR3 DNA sequence: TGTGCCAGCAGCCAGGGACATTACGACTCCTACGAGCAGTACTTC.

The V call is TRBV9, the J call TRBJ2-5; 7 nucleotides match TRBD2. CDR3 length equals 14 residues. V shed 0 bases and J 4 bases; nucleotides not matched to a gene: 3. From germline, CDR1 is SGDLS and CDR2 YYNGEE. CDR3 DNA: TGTGCCAGCAGCGTAGGTGGCGGGGGAGAGACCCAGTACTTC. Translated, it gives CASSVGGGGETQYF. Full variable domain (outside the CDR3, taken from reference TRBV9 and TRBJ2-5): DSGVTQTPKHLITATGQRVTLRCSPRSGDLSVYWYQQSLDQGLQFLIQYYNGEERAKGNILERFSAQQFPDLHSELNLSSLELGDSALYFCASSVGGGGETQYFGPGTRLLVL.

J is TRBJ1-5 and V is TRBV5-1; no firm D call. This CDR3 is 13 amino acids long. V was cut by 2 bases and J by 7 bases, with 10 bases left in between. The germline gives CDR1 SGHRS, CDR2 YFSETQ. The CDR3 protein is CASSLVVGQPQHF. In nucleotides, the CDR3 is TGCGCCAGCAGCTTAGTGGTGGGCCAGCCCCAGCATTTT.

The genes are TRBV21-1 and TRBJ1-2. TRBV21-1 is a known pseudogene. This CDR3 contains 13 residues. The CDR3 reads CARSGLYNYGYTF. Written as DNA, the CDR3 is TGTGCCAGATCGGGACTCTACAACTATGGCTACACCTTC.

Remarks on this clone: Mismatch with germline at one junction end may stem from a read error. The rearrangement joins TRBV28 to TRBJ2-7; 7 nucleotides agree with TRBD1. CDR3 length: 16 residues. Germline lookup yields CDR1 MDHEN and CDR2 SYDVKM. The CDR3 nucleotides are TGTGCCAGCGGTTTATTAGGGGCAGGGGGTCCCTACGAGCAGTACTTC. It specifies CASGLLGAGGPYEQYF.

The CDR3 here is CASSPGIGLGNSPLHF. CDR3 DNA: TGTGCCAGCTCACCCGGGATCGGACTGGGGAATTCACCCCTCCACTTT. The chain has TRBV18 and TRBJ1-6; no clear D gene. The V gene's germline CDR1 is KGHSH and CDR2 LQKENI. The CDR3 runs 16 residues. V was pared by 3 bases and J by 7 bases, with 16 bases between.

The rearrangement uses TRBV7-2 and TRBJ2-7; TRBD1 aligns across 7 bases. This CDR3 is 15 amino acids long. V was pared by 1 base and J by 3 bases, with 6 bases of the junction left unmatched. The V gene's germline CDR1 is SGHTA and CDR2 FQGNSA. CDR3 coding DNA: TGTGCCAGCAGCTTAGGAGAGGGGGCGTACTACGAGCAGTACTTC. Translated, it gives CASSLGEGAYYEQYF.

The gene calls are TRBV19 and TRBJ2-3; TRBD2 matches at 9 bases. This CDR3 has 17 residues. After removal of 3 bases from V and 0 bases from J, the junction contained 7 bases not matched to a gene. Germline lookup yields CDR1 LNHDA and CDR2 SQIVND (reference sequence). The CDR3 spells CASSMRAGGPSTDTQYF. The CDR3 coding sequence is TGTGCCAGTAGTATGCGAGCGGGGGGCCCCAGCACAGATACGCAGTATTTT.

On this clone: An end of the junction differs from the germline gene, which may be a read error. The rearrangement uses TRBV10-3 and TRBJ1-2, with TRBD1 matching 10 bases. The CDR3 is made up of 13 amino acids. Germline V gene sequence: CDR1 ENHRY, CDR2 SYGVKD. As DNA, the CDR3 is TGTGCCATCCGTGACAGGGGGCCTGATGGCTACACCTTC. Protein sequence: CAIRDRGPDGYTF.

The genes are TRBV9 and TRBJ1-2, with a weak D call TRBD1 (6 bases). V was shortened by 2 bases and J by 3 bases, with 8 bases between the two germline ends. The CDR3 contains 13 residues. Looked up from germline, CDR1 is SGDLS and CDR2 is YYNGEE. In DNA, the CDR3 is TGTGCCAGCAGCGTCGGACAGTACTATGGCTACACCTTC. It codes for CASSVGQYYGYTF.

This rearrangement joins TRBV7-9 to TRBJ1-3; D may be TRBD1 (5 bases). The CDR3 covers 16 residues. Germline-derived CDR1 and CDR2 are SEHNR and FQNEAQ (reference sequence). The ends were cut back, 1 base at V and 2 bases at J, with 12 bases in the middle. Here the CDR3 reads CASSLGGAEAGNTIYF. As DNA, the CDR3 is TGTGCCAGCAGCTTAGGCGGGGCCGAGGCTGGAAACACCATATATTTT.

The chain employs TRBV5-6 and TRBJ1-2; TRBD1 is a possible D gene (6 bases). The CDR3 consists of 14 residues. The V end lost 0 bases, the J end lost 3 bases, and 9 bases lay between the germline ends. Germline V gene sequence: CDR1 SGHDT, CDR2 YYEEEE. The DNA for the CDR3 is TGTGCCAGCAGCTTGGCAGGGGTCGACTATGGCTACACCTTC. It encodes CASSLAGVDYGYTF.

This chain uses TRBV7-8 with TRBJ1-5; 7 bases line up with TRBD1. J was trimmed by 7 bases and V by 5 bases; bases with no gene match: 14. Germline loops: CDR1 SGHVS, CDR2 FQNEAQ. CDR3 length equals 16 residues. CDR3 nucleotides: TGTGCCAGCAGCCCACTGACAGGGATGGGGCAACAGCCCCAGCATTTT. This translates into CASSPLTGMGQQPQHF.

The chain combines TRBV19 with TRBJ1-1, with no clear D. Trimming removed 8 bases from V and 0 bases from J, with 22 bases in between. The CDR3 spans 17 residues. The germline CDR1 and CDR2 sequences are LNHDA and SQIVND (reference sequence). This CDR3 reads CASRPGRQPDLNTEAFF. The CDR3 coding sequence is TGTGCCAGTCGGCCCGGTCGGCAGCCCGACTTGAACACTGAAGCTTTCTTT.

In the case of this clone: Other DNA variants within this sample encode the same CDR3. The rearrangement uses TRBV27 and TRBJ1-5; 7 bases are shared with TRBD1. V gave up 4 bases and J gave up 5 bases; unmatched junction bases: 2. The CDR3 loop spans 13 amino acids. Germline V gene sequence: CDR1 MNHEY, CDR2 SMNVEV (reference sequence). The CDR3 loop reads CASSSDRYQPQHF. The DNA for the CDR3 is TGTGCCAGCAGTTCGGACAGGTATCAGCCCCAGCATTTT.

This clone was detected a few times. V usage is TRBV6-2 or TRBV6-3 and J usage is TRBJ1-1; D remains ambiguous. The length of the CDR3 is 13 residues. With 2 bases removed from V and 4 bases from J, the gap between germline ends came to 8 bases. The germline gives CDR1 MNHEY, CDR2 SVGEGT. The CDR3 region is CASSYLYTTEAFF. In DNA form, the CDR3 reads TGTGCCAGCAGTTACCTTTACACCACTGAAGCTTTCTTT.

V gene TRBV11-1 combines with J gene TRBJ1-5, with 8 bases lining up with TRBD1. The V and J ends lost 5 bases and 2 bases, in that order; junction bases with no gene match: 5. This CDR3 region has 15 residues. The germline V gene encodes CDR1 SGHAT and CDR2 FQDESV (reference sequence). Written as DNA, the CDR3 is TGTGCCAGCAGCAAGACAGGGGCGCGCAATCAGCCCCAGCATTTT. Encoded protein: CASSKTGARNQPQHF.

This clone was seen only a few times. The V gene is TRBV28, the J gene TRBJ2-7, with D perhaps matching TRBD2 (6 bases). Trimming took off 5 bases at V and 11 bases at J, with 16 bases between the two ends. There are 12 residues in the CDR3. The germline gives CDR1 MDHEN, CDR2 SYDVKM. The chain's CDR3 is CASSAGTFGKYF. CDR3 DNA sequence: TGTGCCAGCAGTGCGGGGACGTTCGGAAAGTACTTC.

J is TRBJ1-6 and V is TRBV28, with D maybe TRBD1 (5 bases). Trimming pared 2 bases from V and 10 bases from J, leaving 12 bases between. Germline lookup yields CDR1 MDHEN and CDR2 SYDVKM. The CDR3 has 14 amino acids. The CDR3 bases are TGTGCCAGCAGTTTACTGGGGGGGGTCTCACCCCTCCACTTT. It codes for CASSLLGGVSPLHF.